This is a list of T cell receptor beta chains from one sample in a study of cytomegalovirus exposure and HLA in healthy donors. The method was immunoSEQ multiplex PCR; TCRdb's version includes in-frame clones alone and lacks a portion of them. The sample yields about 170,000 clones, approximately 86% seen once. The sample comprised PBMCs. These receptors all stem from a man between 18 and 35 years old in good health and CMV-seropositive. Both conserved end residues are part of each CDR3. D genes are given only for firm matches. Clone size is shown for a subset of rows, as once, few, many or a class of expanded clone.

CDR3 length: 15; J gene: TRBJ2-6; V gene: TRBV5-6; clone size: NA; D gene: NA; CDR3 DNA: TGTGCCAGCAGCTTGGTAGGGAGATTGGCCAACGTCCTGACTTTC; CDR3 protein: CASSLVGRLANVLTF
CDR3 length: 12; J gene: TRBJ1-1; V gene: TRBV27; clone size: NA; D gene: NA; CDR3 DNA: TGTGCCAGCAGTTCAAGGGGAACTGAAGCTTTCTTT; CDR3 protein: CASSSRGTEAFF
CDR3 length: 15; J gene: TRBJ2-7; V gene: TRBV5-1; clone size: NA; D gene: TRBD1; CDR3 DNA: TGCGCCAGCAGCAGGGGGACAGTAAGCTCCTACGAGCAGTACTTC; CDR3 protein: CASSRGTVSSYEQYF
CDR3 length: 16; J gene: TRBJ2-5; V gene: TRBV28; clone size: NA; D gene: TRBD1; CDR3 DNA: TGTGCCAGCAGTAGCGAGACAGGGGGACTCCAAGAGACCCAGTACTTC; CDR3 protein: CASSSETGGLQETQYF
CDR3 length: 14; J gene: TRBJ1-3; V gene: TRBV9; clone size: NA; D gene: NA; CDR3 DNA: TGTGCCAGCAGCTATGACAGCTCTGGAAACACCATATATTTT; CDR3 protein: CASSYDSSGNTIYF
CDR3 length: 16; J gene: TRBJ2-3; V gene: TRBV19; clone size: NA; D gene: NA; CDR3 DNA: TGTGCCAGTAGTATAAGGGGGTTAGCTAGCACAGATACGCAGTATTTT; CDR3 protein: CASSIRGLASTDTQYF
CDR3 length: 16; J gene: TRBJ2-1; V gene: TRBV7-2; clone size: NA; D gene: TRBD2; CDR3 DNA: TGTGCCAGCAGCCTCGCTAGCGGGGGGCCCTACAATGAGCAGTTCTTC; CDR3 protein: CASSLASGGPYNEQFF
CDR3 length: 16; J gene: TRBJ2-1; V gene: TRBV5-1; clone size: NA; D gene: NA; CDR3 DNA: TGCGCCAGCAGCTCCTCGGGCCTCCCCTGGAGGAATGAGCAGTTCTTC; CDR3 protein: CASSSSGLPWRNEQFF
CDR3 length: 15; J gene: TRBJ2-1; V gene: TRBV28; clone size: once; D gene: NA; CDR3 DNA: TGTGCCAGCAGTTTATCCCGAGGCACCTACAATGAGCAGTTCTTC; CDR3 protein: CASSLSRGTYNEQFF
CDR3 length: 15; J gene: TRBJ1-1; V gene: TRBV5-5; clone size: NA; D gene: TRBD1; CDR3 DNA: TGTGCCAGCAGTCATGCGGGGACAGGGTATACTGAAGCTTTCTTT; CDR3 protein: CASSHAGTGYTEAFF
CDR3 length: 13; J gene: TRBJ1-1; V gene: TRBV7-2; clone size: NA; D gene: NA; CDR3 DNA: TGTGCCAGCAGCTTAGGTCGGAACACTGAAGCTTTCTTT; CDR3 protein: CASSLGRNTEAFF
CDR3 length: 12; J gene: TRBJ2-3; V gene: TRBV9; clone size: NA; D gene: NA; CDR3 DNA: TGTGCCAGCAGCGAACACGGGGATACGCAGTATTTT; CDR3 protein: CASSEHGDTQYF
CDR3 length: 16; J gene: TRBJ2-7; V gene: TRBV4-1; clone size: NA; D gene: NA; CDR3 DNA: TGCGCCAGCAGCCAAGATTCGGCAGGGATCTATTACGAGCAGTACTTC; CDR3 protein: CASSQDSAGIYYEQYF
CDR3 length: 13; J gene: TRBJ1-1; V gene: TRBV6-1; clone size: NA; D gene: TRBD1; CDR3 DNA: TGTGCCAGCAGTACCGGACAGGGTGGAGAAGCTTTCTTT; CDR3 protein: CASSTGQGGEAFF
CDR3 length: 15; J gene: TRBJ1-5; V gene: TRBV9; clone size: NA; D gene: NA; CDR3 DNA: TGTGCCAGCAGCGTAGAGGCCGGAGACAATCAGCCCCAGCATTTT; CDR3 protein: CASSVEAGDNQPQHF
CDR3 length: 15; J gene: TRBJ2-3; V gene: TRBV7-9; clone size: NA; D gene: TRBD1; CDR3 DNA: TGTGCCAGCAGCTCCGGACAGGGGGCCACAGATACGCAGTATTTT; CDR3 protein: CASSSGQGATDTQYF
CDR3 length: 13; J gene: TRBJ1-1; V gene: TRBV5-6; clone size: NA; D gene: NA; CDR3 DNA: TGTGCCAGCAGCTCAGACTACAACACTGAAGCTTTCTTT; CDR3 protein: CASSSDYNTEAFF
CDR3 length: 12; J gene: TRBJ1-2; V gene: TRBV7-2; clone size: NA; D gene: NA; CDR3 DNA: TGTGCCAGCAGCCCGGTCAGGGATGGCTACACCTTC; CDR3 protein: CASSPVRDGYTF
CDR3 length: 15; J gene: TRBJ2-3; V gene: TRBV15; clone size: NA; D gene: TRBD1; CDR3 DNA: TGTGCCACCAGCACTAGACAGGGGGAGGCAGATACGCAGTATTTT; CDR3 protein: CATSTRQGEADTQYF
CDR3 length: 16; J gene: TRBJ2-1; V gene: TRBV5-1; clone size: NA; D gene: TRBD2; CDR3 DNA: TGCGCCAGCAGCTTTGGACTAGCGGGGGGCTACAATGAGCAGTTCTTC; CDR3 protein: CASSFGLAGGYNEQFF
CDR3 length: 14; J gene: TRBJ2-2; V gene: TRBV7-3; clone size: NA; D gene: NA; CDR3 DNA: TGTGCCAGCAGCCCGTCAGGTCACCCCGGGGAGCTGTTTTTT; CDR3 protein: CASSPSGHPGELFF
CDR3 length: 13; J gene: TRBJ2-7; V gene: TRBV18; clone size: NA; D gene: NA; CDR3 DNA: TGTGCCAGCTCTCCAAACGACTTCTACGAGCAGTACTTC; CDR3 protein: CASSPNDFYEQYF
CDR3 length: 13; J gene: TRBJ2-7; V gene: TRBV5-1; clone size: NA; D gene: NA; CDR3 DNA: TGCGCCAGCAGCCCATTTGGACAGAACGAGCAGTACTTC; CDR3 protein: CASSPFGQNEQYF
CDR3 length: 16; J gene: TRBJ2-3; V gene: TRBV19; clone size: NA; D gene: TRBD1; CDR3 DNA: TGTGCCAGTAGTATACCGGGACAGGGTGGAGCAGATACGCAGTATTTT; CDR3 protein: CASSIPGQGGADTQYF
CDR3 length: 17; J gene: TRBJ1-4; V gene: TRBV11-2; clone size: NA; D gene: TRBD1; CDR3 DNA: TGTGCCAGCAGCTCCCTGTTATGGACAGGCCGGAATGAAAAACTGTTTTTT; CDR3 protein: CASSSLLWTGRNEKLFF
CDR3 length: 16; J gene: TRBJ2-7; V gene: TRBV11-2; clone size: NA; D gene: TRBD2; CDR3 DNA: TGTGCCAGCAGCTTAGCGACGGGAGGGCCCCCCTACGAGCAGTACTTC; CDR3 protein: CASSLATGGPPYEQYF